This T cell receptor (beta chain) is drawn from a study of cytomegalovirus exposure and HLA in healthy donors. The PCR had 60 Vbeta and 13 Jbeta primers. The protocol was immunoSEQ multiplex PCR, while the TCRdb copy is restricted to in-frame clones and leaves out a portion. The table counts approximately 150,000 clones; about 2% lies in the top ten. Germline CDR1 and CDR2: SGHDT and YYEEEE. The CDR3 contains 16 residues. The ends were cut back, 2 bases at V and 1 base at J, with 14 bases in the middle. The TCR originated in a young woman in good health and CMV-seronegative. The chain uses TRBV5-6 and TRBJ2-3, with D perhaps matching TRBD2 (6 bases). Material: PBMCs. CDR3 bases: TGTGCCAGCAGCTTCCCCCTAGCGAGCGGCACAGATACGCAGTATTTT. Protein product: CASSFPLASGTDTQYF.